The next 25 T cell receptor beta chains were all read from a single sample in a study of Graves' ophthalmopathy and Graves' hyperthyroidism. Amplification from RNA transcripts yielded the TCR beta CDR3 regions. HTBI-primed first-round RT-PCR preceded second-round multiplex PCR. TCRdb reanalysed the multiplex PCR reads using MiXCR and keeps one entry per CDR3 protein. This sample has about 210,000 distinct CDR3 sequences, with just under 30% found just once. The material sequenced was peripheral blood. These receptors came from a man aged 50 to 60 with Graves' ophthalmopathy.

This clonotype showed up many times. The chain joins TRBV2 to TRBJ2-5; no firm D call. This CDR3 has 13 residues. The V gene lost 2 bases and the J gene lost 5 bases, with 9 bases spanning the gap. The germline V gene has CDR1 SNHLY and CDR2 FYNNEI. The CDR3 sequence: CASSETLVETQYF. The CDR3 coding sequence is TGTGCCAGCAGTGAAACCCTTGTGGAGACCCAGTACTTC.

This clonotype came up many times. The chain joins TRBV19 to TRBJ1-1; TRBD1 aligns across 8 bases. Per germline, CDR1 LNHDA and CDR2 SQIVND (reference sequence). CDR3 length: 14 residues. The V and J ends lost 4 bases and 5 bases, in that order; junction bases with no gene match: 6. Written as DNA, the CDR3 is TGTGCCAGTAGTACCCCAGGGGGCCGTACTGAAGCTTTCTTT. Protein product: CASSTPGGRTEAFF.

Ten or more counts support this clonotype. This chain links TRBV19 with TRBJ1-5; TRBD1 aligns across 7 bases. The CDR3 consists of 14 residues. Germline V lookup: CDR1 LNHDA, CDR2 SQIVND (reference sequence). V was pared by 5 bases and J by 6 bases, with 7 bases of the junction left unmatched. The CDR3, as DNA: TGTGCCAGTAGTCGCGACAGGGACGGTCAGCCCCAGCATTTT. Protein product: CASSRDRDGQPQHF.

This clonotype has a count of ten or more. The chain links TRBV12-3 or TRBV12-4 to TRBJ1-6; no clear D gene. V was cut by 3 bases and J by 11 bases, with 14 bases left in between. This CDR3 is built from 14 residues. DNA for the CDR3: TGTGCCAGCAGTTTTACTGGGGTCGGGGCACCCCTCCACTTT. Encoded protein: CASSFTGVGAPLHF.

The sample holds many counts of this clonotype. Given the absence of the conserved phenylalanine or tryptophan at the CDR3 end, a read error is likely. This chain uses TRBV6-2 or TRBV6-3 with TRBJ1-1, with D unresolved. Looked up from germline, CDR1 is MNHEY and CDR2 is SVGEGT. There are 14 residues in the CDR3. V shed 5 bases and J shed 2 bases, with 12 bases lying between them. CDR3 sequence reads: CASSGRRGNTEAFS. CDR3 DNA: TGTGCCAGCAGTGGTCGACGGGGAAACACTGAAGCTTTCTCT.

This clonotype showed up many times. The V and J genes are TRBV20-1 and TRBJ2-5; D not resolved. V lost 0 bases, J lost 4 bases, and 6 bases lay in between. Looked up from germline, CDR1 is DFQATT and CDR2 is SNEGSKA (reference sequence). The CDR3 contains 12 residues. The CDR3 protein is CSARDRVETQYF. The CDR3, as DNA: TGCAGTGCTAGAGACCGAGTAGAGACCCAGTACTTC.

This clonotype appeared many times. The chain uses TRBV6-4 and TRBJ2-2; 12 bases match TRBD2. J gave up 0 bases and V 5 bases, and 10 bases lay outside the gene matches. Germline CDR1 MRHNA, CDR2 SNTAGT. This CDR3 contains 19 residues. The CDR3 DNA sequence: TGTGCCAGCAGTCCTGGACTAGCGGGAAGGACAACGAACACCGGGGAGCTGTTTTTT. It is translated as CASSPGLAGRTTNTGELFF.

This clonotype was detected many times. This sequence joins TRBV12-3 or TRBV12-4 and TRBJ1-1; the match to TRBD1 covers 11 bases. The junction had 7 bases not matched to a gene; V was cut back by 4 bases and J by 6 bases. This CDR3 has 15 amino acids. The CDR3 DNA is TGTGCCAGCAGTTCCTCGGACAGGGGGCTCGCTGAAGCTTTCTTT. Its translation: CASSSSDRGLAEAFF.

This sequence joins TRBV10-1 and TRBJ2-5; tentative D call: TRBD1 (6 bases). Germline CDR1 is WNHNN and CDR2 is SYGVQD (reference sequence). CDR3 length: 15 residues. V was shortened by 4 bases and J by 2 bases, with 14 bases between the two germline ends. CDR3 DNA sequence: TGCGCCAGCAGTGGATCGGGGACACTACAAGAGACCCAGTACTTC. The encoded protein is CASSGSGTLQETQYF.

This clonotype was picked up many times. CDR3 amino acids: CASSHRGLAKNIQYF. The CDR3 DNA reads as TGTGCCAGCAGCCACAGGGGGCTAGCCAAAAACATTCAGTACTTC. The chain is built from TRBV3-1 and TRBJ2-4; 8 bases line up with TRBD1. CDR3 size: 15 residues. Trimming cost V 3 bases and J 0 bases; bases outside gene matches: 1. CDR1 is LGHDT, CDR2 YNNKEL, per germline (reference sequence).

Many counts were recorded for this clonotype. The rearrangement uses TRBV19 and TRBJ2-7; D gene uncertain. With 6 bases removed from V and 2 bases from J, the gap between germline ends came to 14 bases. Germline CDR1 and CDR2: LNHDA and SQIVND (reference sequence). This CDR3 has 14 residues. The CDR3, as DNA: TGTGCCAGTAGATCGACGGCCGTAACCTACGAGCAGTACTTC. This translates into CASRSTAVTYEQYF.

V and J are TRBV27 and TRBJ1-1, with 8 bases fitting TRBD1. The CDR3 consists of 14 residues. Germline V gene sequence: CDR1 MNHEY, CDR2 SMNVEV (reference sequence). Trimming cost V 1 base and J 11 bases; bases outside gene matches: 9. The CDR3 sequence is CASSLLSGTGTAFF. As DNA, the CDR3 is TGTGCCAGCAGTTTATTATCGGGGACAGGAACGGCTTTCTTT.

This chain uses TRBV6-2 or TRBV6-3 with TRBJ2-7; D is undetermined. Germline V gene data show CDR1 as MNHEY and CDR2 as SVGEGT. V was clipped by 7 bases and J by 2 bases, with 6 bases between them. CDR3 size: 11 residues. CDR3: CASKVTYEQYF. DNA of the CDR3: TGTGCCAGCAAGGTGACCTACGAGCAGTACTTC.

This clonotype was counted many times. CDR3 amino acids: CASSFDRESSYEQYF. The DNA for the CDR3 is TGTGCCAGCAGTTTCGACAGGGAAAGCTCCTACGAGCAGTACTTC. The chain uses TRBV2 and TRBJ2-7; 7 positions match TRBD1. Per germline, CDR1 SNHLY and CDR2 FYNNEI. The CDR3 totals 15 residues. The J segment lost 0 bases and the V segment lost 5 bases, leaving 7 bases of the junction unmatched.

The sample holds many counts of this clonotype. The rearrangement links TRBV11-1 to TRBJ2-7; D could derive from TRBD1 or TRBD2 (5 bases each). Trimming cost V 7 bases and J 2 bases, with 21 bases left between them. Germline-derived CDR1 and CDR2 are SGHAT and FQDESV (reference sequence). The CDR3 spans 16 residues. CDR3: CASTHNQARDPYEQYF. DNA for the CDR3: TGTGCCAGCACCCACAACCAGGCCCGGGACCCCTACGAGCAGTACTTC. The variable domain in full, with the rest retrieved from reference TRBV11-1 and TRBJ2-7, is EAEVAQSPRYKITEKSQAVAFWCDPISGHATLYWYRQILGQGPELLVQFQDESVVDDSQLPKDRFSAERLKGVDSTLKIQPAELGDSAMYLCASTHNQARDPYEQYFGPGTRLTVT.

The table lists this clonotype with many counts. The rearrangement joins TRBV7-2 to TRBJ2-7, with a weak D call TRBD1 (5 bases). The CDR3 length is 17 residues. V was pared by 0 bases and J by 2 bases, with 17 bases between. Germline V lookup: CDR1 SGHTA, CDR2 FQGNSA. CDR3 coding DNA: TGTGCCAGCAGCTTAGCAGCTGGGGCAGCTCATACCTACGAGCAGTACTTC. Protein product: CASSLAAGAAHTYEQYF. Complete variable domain (other parts from reference TRBV7-2 and TRBJ2-7): GAGVSQSPSNKVTEKGKDVELRCDPISGHTALYWYRQSLGQGLEFLIYFQGNSAPDKSGLPSDRFSAERTGGSVSTLTIQRTQQEDSAVYLCASSLAAGAAHTYEQYFGPGTRLTVT.

The gene calls are TRBV12-3 or TRBV12-4 and TRBJ2-7; 9 nucleotides line up with TRBD1. The CDR3 loop spans 15 amino acids. The V segment lost 0 bases and the J segment 7 bases; nucleotides outside the gene matches: 7. CDR3 nucleotide sequence: TGTGCCAGCAGTTTAGCAACAGGGGGCCCGGAGGAGCAGTACTTC. Protein: CASSLATGGPEEQYF.

This clonotype came up many times. The rearrangement uses TRBV16 and TRBJ1-5; D is possibly TRBD1 (5 bases). Trimming shortened V by 0 bases and J by 4 bases, and 7 bases separated the two germline ends. Germline values: CDR1 KGHSY, CDR2 FQNENV. The CDR3 runs 14 residues. CDR3 residues: CASSQSQANQPQHF. The CDR3, as DNA: TGTGCCAGCAGCCAATCACAGGCTAATCAGCCCCAGCATTTT.

This clonotype was recorded at least ten times. The V gene is TRBV6-2 or TRBV6-3, the J gene TRBJ2-2; D tentatively fits TRBD1 or TRBD2 (6 bases each). Deletions cut 7 bases from V and 1 base from J, with 22 bases between. The CDR3 consists of 18 residues. CDR1 MNHEY and CDR2 SVGEGT come from the germline V gene. This chain's CDR3 is CASILIKPGALNTGELFF. In nucleotides, the CDR3 is TGTGCCAGCATATTAATCAAACCGGGGGCATTGAACACCGGGGAGCTGTTTTTT.

This clonotype was counted many times. This chain joins TRBV6-5 and TRBJ1-5, with D possibly TRBD1 on 6 matching bases. The CDR3 runs 15 residues. CDR1 MNHEY and CDR2 SVGAGI come from the germline V gene. The V end was cut by 4 bases, the J end by 1 base, with 11 bases between. The CDR3 DNA sequence: TGTGCCAGCAGTTCCGGGACACGAAGCAATCAGCCCCAGCATTTT. It codes for CASSSGTRSNQPQHF.

There are many counts of this clonotype. The CDR3 DNA is TGCAGTGCCGGGACTGGGGATAGCAATCAGCCCCAGCATTTT. Protein sequence: CSAGTGDSNQPQHF. V is TRBV20-1 and J is TRBJ1-5; possibly TRBD1 for D (5 bases). The germline V gene encodes CDR1 DFQATT and CDR2 SNEGSKA (reference sequence). With 6 bases removed from V and 0 bases from J, the gap between germline ends came to 12 bases. This CDR3 region has 14 residues.

This clonotype was counted at least ten times. The chain has TRBV20-1 and TRBJ1-1, with unresolved D. Between the trimmed V and J ends, which lost 0 bases and 1 base, there was a span of 15 bases. Germline CDR1 DFQATT, CDR2 SNEGSKA (reference sequence). The CDR3 has 16 amino acids. In DNA, the CDR3 is TGCAGTGCTAGAGATGATTTGGGAAGGAGGAACACTGAAGCTTTCTTT. This sequence encodes CSARDDLGRRNTEAFF.

This sequence joins TRBV7-3 and TRBJ2-5; D tentatively reads TRBD1 or TRBD2 (5 bases each). The CDR3 is 15 amino acids. V was clipped by 5 bases and J by 5 bases, with 18 bases between them. CDR1 is SGHTA and CDR2 is FQGTGA in the germline V gene. This CDR3 is CASSLHGDQLETQYF. DNA of the CDR3: TGTGCCAGCAGCCTCCATGGGGACCAACTGGAGACCCAGTACTTC.

This chain connects TRBV27 to TRBJ1-1, with D possibly matching TRBD1 (6 bases). The CDR3 runs 15 residues. Germline V gives CDR1 MNHEY, CDR2 SMNVEV (reference sequence). Between the trimmed V and J ends, which lost 7 bases and 0 bases, there was a span of 15 bases. The CDR3, as DNA: TGTGCCAGCACCAAATCGGGGGCGTTGAACACTGAAGCTTTCTTT. Encoded protein: CASTKSGALNTEAFF.

This clonotype appeared a single time. This chain uses TRBV4-3 with TRBJ1-6; D is unclear. Per germline, CDR1 LGHNA and CDR2 YSLEER. Trimming pared 4 bases from V and 0 bases from J, leaving 13 bases between. The CDR3 is 17 amino acids. The CDR3 is CASSPKARSSYNSPLHF. CDR3 DNA: TGCGCCAGCAGCCCCAAGGCAAGGAGCTCCTATAATTCACCCCTCCACTTT.